These 19 T cell receptor beta chains were sequenced from one sample in a study of CD8 T cells in Susac syndrome. An input of roughly 0.5 to 1 ug of RNA was subjected to reverse transcription using random hexamers. MiXCR was run by TCRdb on the immunoSEQ multiplex PCR reads, yielding one entry per CDR3 protein. This sample yields under 350,000 distinct CDR3 sequences, of which about 91% are seen a single time; over 0.065% belongs to the top ten. Sequencing was performed on CD4+ T cells from PBMCs. The receptors derive from a human donor with multiple sclerosis.

This clonotype was seen once. An end of the junction differs from the germline gene, which may be a read error. DNA for the CDR3: TGTGCTAGCAGCCCCCAGGCCAGCACCGGGGAGCTGTTTTTT. Protein product: CASSPQASTGELFF. This chain connects TRBV7-7 to TRBJ2-2; D is undetermined. Germline V gene data show CDR1 as SSHAT and CDR2 as FNYEAQ (reference sequence). This CDR3 is built from 14 residues. Complete variable domain (other parts from reference TRBV7-7 and TRBJ2-2): GAGVSQSPRYKVTKRGQDVTLRCDPISSHATLYWYQQALGQGPEFLTYFNYEAQPDKSGLPSDRFSAERPEGSISTLTIQRTEQRDSAMYRCASSPQASTGELFFGEGSRLTVL.

The chain couples TRBV7-2 to TRBJ2-1; D may be TRBD2 (5 bases). CDR1 and CDR2 (germline): SGHTA, FQGNSA. The CDR3 spans 17 residues. Trimming took 7 bases from V and 1 from J, leaving 20 bases between them. The CDR3 here is CASTVLGARVSYNEQFF. In DNA form, the CDR3 reads TGTGCCAGCACCGTACTAGGTGCCCGAGTGTCCTACAATGAGCAGTTCTTC. Full variable domain (remainder filled in from reference TRBV7-2 and TRBJ2-1): GAGVSQSPSNKVTEKGKDVELRCDPISGHTALYWYRQSLGQGLEFLIYFQGNSAPDKSGLPSDRFSAERTGGSVSTLTIQRTQQEDSAVYLCASTVLGARVSYNEQFFGPGTRLTVL.

The chain carries TRBV30 and TRBJ2-2; D not certain. The CDR3 loop spans 13 amino acids. Germline loops: CDR1 GTSNPN, CDR2 SVGIG (reference sequence). Trimming pared 2 bases from V and 7 bases from J, leaving 11 bases between. The CDR3 DNA follows: TGTGCCTGGAGTCCCCCGGCGAGCGGGGAGCTGTTTTTT. It yields the protein CAWSPPASGELFF. The variable domain in full, completed from reference TRBV30 and TRBJ2-2, reads SQTIHQWPATLVQPVGSPLSLECTVEGTSNPNLYWYRQAAGRGLQLLFYSVGIGQISSEVPQNLSASRPQDRQFILSSKKLLLSDSGFYLCAWSPPASGELFFGEGSRLTVL.

This chain connects TRBV27 to TRBJ2-5; TRBD2 agrees at 9 bases. This CDR3 has 16 amino acids. V lost 3 bases, J lost 5 bases, and 10 bases stayed unmatched. Germline values: CDR1 MNHEY, CDR2 SMNVEV (reference sequence). The CDR3 protein is CASSLAAIAGVETQYF. In DNA, the CDR3 is TGTGCCAGCAGTTTGGCGGCTATAGCGGGAGTGGAGACCCAGTACTTC.

This rearrangement joins TRBV6-2 or TRBV6-3 to TRBJ1-1; D remains unclear. Germline V gene sequence: CDR1 MNHEY, CDR2 SVGEGT. The CDR3 is 12 residues long. The germline V and J ends were trimmed by 3 bases and 6 bases, with 8 bases remaining between them. The CDR3 nucleotides read TGTGCCAGCAGTTATTCGGTCGCTGAAGCTTTCTTT. Amino acid sequence: CASSYSVAEAFF.

This chain connects TRBV11-3 to TRBJ1-1; TRBD1 matches 7 bases. Germline CDR1 and CDR2: SGHNT and YENEEA. V was pared by 4 bases and J by 1 base, with 3 bases of the junction left unmatched. This CDR3 spans 14 amino acids. The DNA for the CDR3 is TGTGCCAGCAGCTCCGGGACAGAGAACACTGAAGCTTTCTTT. Its protein is CASSSGTENTEAFF. Drawing the rest from reference TRBV11-3 and TRBJ1-1, the complete variable domain is EAGVVQSPRYKIIEKKQPVAFWCNPISGHNTLYWYLQNLGQGPELLIRYENEEAVDDSQLPKDRFSAERLKGVDSTLKIQPAELGDSAVYLCASSSGTENTEAFFGQGTRLTVV.

V is TRBV20-1 and J is TRBJ1-2; TRBD1 matches at 7 bases. Germline CDR1 and CDR2: DFQATT and SNEGSKA (reference sequence). There are 12 residues in the CDR3. V lost 6 bases, J lost 6 bases, and 7 bases stayed unmatched. CDR3: CSALDRLHGYTF. Written as DNA, the CDR3 is TGCAGTGCGTTGGACAGGTTGCATGGCTACACCTTC.

This rearrangement joins TRBV20-1 to TRBJ2-1, with 11 nucleotides matching TRBD2. This CDR3 is 16 amino acids long. V lost 6 bases to trimming and J lost 8 bases; unmatched junction nucleotides: 15. Germline V gene lookup returns CDR1 DFQATT and CDR2 SNEGSKA (reference sequence). DNA of the CDR3: TGCAGTGCCGCGCCACTAGCGGGGGAGTCCCTAGATGAGCAGTTCTTC. Translation gives CSAAPLAGESLDEQFF.

The chain combines TRBV25-1 with TRBJ1-6, with unresolved D. V was cut by 6 bases and J by 5 bases, with 8 bases left in between. This CDR3 has 13 residues. Looked up from germline, CDR1 is MGHDK and CDR2 is SYGVNS. DNA of the CDR3: TGTGCCAGCAGCCCCCCGCATAATTCACCCCTCCACTTT. Translated, it gives CASSPPHNSPLHF.

J is TRBJ2-1 and V is TRBV5-4, with 12 bases aligning to TRBD2. V lost 0 bases, J lost 5 bases, and 3 bases stayed unmatched. Germline CDR1 and CDR2: SGHNT and YYREEE (reference sequence). There are 16 residues in the CDR3. CDR3: CASSLVRLAGDNEQFF. In nucleotides, the CDR3 is TGTGCCAGCAGCTTGGTTCGACTAGCGGGAGACAATGAGCAGTTCTTC.

This clonotype was detected only once. The chain is built from TRBV7-9 and TRBJ2-5; the match to TRBD1 covers 9 bases. V was clipped by 5 bases and J by 0 bases; unmatched bases: 7. This CDR3 is 16 amino acids long. From germline, CDR1 is SEHNR and CDR2 FQNEAQ (reference sequence). The chain's CDR3 is CASSIGTGPYQETQYF. The DNA for the CDR3 is TGTGCCAGCAGCATCGGGACAGGGCCGTACCAAGAGACCCAGTACTTC.

V and J are TRBV12-3 or TRBV12-4 and TRBJ1-1; 7 nucleotides line up with TRBD1. CDR3 length: 15 amino acids. With V trimmed by 5 bases and J by 3 bases, 9 bases remained unmatched. CDR3 protein: CASSLTSGQYTEAFF. CDR3 coding DNA: TGTGCCAGCAGTCTAACCTCGGGACAGTACACTGAAGCTTTCTTT.

The V gene is TRBV29-1, the J gene TRBJ2-1; TRBD2 might be the D (6 bases). Trimming pared 5 bases from V and 6 bases from J, leaving 14 bases between. The CDR3 extends over 13 amino acids. The V gene's germline CDR1 is SQVTM and CDR2 ANQGSEA. CDR3 residues: CSVRLDPLNEQFF. The CDR3 DNA follows: TGCAGCGTTCGACTAGATCCCCTCAATGAGCAGTTCTTC.

A single count supports this clonotype. This chain uses TRBV30 with TRBJ1-5; D is unresolved. CDR3 size: 13 residues. Germline V CDR1 and CDR2: GTSNPN, SVGIG (reference sequence). Trimming pared 0 bases from V and 6 bases from J, leaving 9 bases between. The CDR3 spells CAWSVGSTQPQHF. In nucleotides, the CDR3 is TGTGCCTGGAGTGTAGGGTCGACTCAGCCCCAGCATTTT.

V and J are TRBV6-1 and TRBJ2-3, with a weak D call TRBD2 (5 bases). V shed 6 bases and J shed 0 bases, with 19 bases lying between them. The germline V gene has CDR1 MNHNS and CDR2 SASEGT. The CDR3 is made up of 17 amino acids. CDR3 DNA sequence: TGTGCCAGCAGACCGACGGGGTACTCCACTAGCACAGATACGCAGTATTTT. Amino acids: CASRPTGYSTSTDTQYF.

V gene TRBV18 combines with J gene TRBJ1-1; possible D gene TRBD1, 5 bases. Germline V gene data show CDR1 as KGHSH and CDR2 as LQKENI. The CDR3 has 13 residues. V lost 5 bases, J lost 9 bases, and 16 bases lay in between. Here the CDR3 reads CASSSTNPGQAFF. CDR3 nucleotides: TGTGCCAGCTCATCAACAAACCCGGGACAAGCTTTCTTT.

The chain couples TRBV6-4 to TRBJ1-6; no firm D call. V shed 2 bases and J shed 8 bases, with 7 bases lying between them. CDR3 size: 13 residues. Germline V gene lookup returns CDR1 MRHNA and CDR2 SNTAGT. Here the CDR3 DNA reads TGTGCCAGCAGTGACAGTGCTGATTCACCCCTCCACTTT. Protein sequence: CASSDSADSPLHF.

A note on this clonotype: Sequence at one end of the junction differs from germline and may be a read error. The chain recombines TRBV7-7 with TRBJ2-3; D may be TRBD2 (6 bases). Per germline, CDR1 SSHAT and CDR2 FNYEAQ (reference sequence). This CDR3 spans 14 amino acids. The CDR3 DNA is TGTGCTAGCAGCCCTGGGGAGGCCACAGATACGCAGTATTTT. Its protein is CASSPGEATDTQYF.

The V gene is TRBV20-1, the J gene TRBJ2-7, with 11 bases fitting TRBD2. Germline V gives CDR1 DFQATT, CDR2 SNEGSKA (reference sequence). This CDR3 contains 14 residues. J gave up 11 bases and V 0 bases, and 9 bases lay outside the gene matches. The chain's CDR3 is CSARDGLAGGSEYF. In DNA form, the CDR3 reads TGCAGTGCTAGAGATGGGCTAGCGGGGGGATCGGAGTACTTC.